The 27 T cell receptor beta chains below were found in one sample sequenced in a study of cytomegalovirus exposure and HLA in healthy donors. It was with 60 Vbeta and 13 Jbeta primers that the PCR ran. TCRdb's table, derived via immunoSEQ multiplex PCR, lists solely in-frame clones and lacks some. The table includes 150,000 to 200,000 clones, 78% detected once. Sample: PBMCs. Every receptor here comes from a woman aged 25 to 39 in good health and CMV-seropositive.

This chain connects TRBV5-1 to TRBJ1-6; perhaps TRBD1 as D (6 bases). From germline, CDR1 is SGHRS and CDR2 YFSETQ. V gave up 7 bases and J gave up 7 bases, with 18 bases separating them. CDR3 length equals 15 residues. CDR3 nucleotide sequence: TGCGCCAGCTCAAGCAGGACAGCTTCCAATTCACCCCTCCACTTT. Protein sequence: CASSSRTASNSPLHF.

V and J are TRBV5-1 and TRBJ2-3, with a tentative D call TRBD1 (8 bases). CDR1 is SGHRS, CDR2 YFSETQ, per germline. Trimming removed 3 bases at V and 2 bases at J, with 16 bases between. The CDR3 contains 16 residues. CDR3 bases: TGCGCCAGCAGCTCGGGGGGACAGGCGTACACAGATACGCAGTATTTT. Translation: CASSSGGQAYTDTQYF.

This clone was detected only a few times. The chain employs TRBV27 and TRBJ1-5; 7 bases are a match to TRBD1. The CDR3 has 16 amino acids. Germline CDR1 and CDR2: MNHEY and SMNVEV (reference sequence). V was clipped by 6 bases and J by 0 bases; unmatched bases: 8. The CDR3 bases are TGTGCCAGCAGACAGGGGTCCTTAATTAGCAATCAGCCCCAGCATTTT. It specifies CASRQGSLISNQPQHF.

A few counts support this clone. CDR3 nucleotides: TGCAGCGTTGTGCGGACTAGCGGTAACTACGAGCAGTACTTC. It yields the protein CSVVRTSGNYEQYF. The chain links TRBV29-1 to TRBJ2-7, with 10 nucleotides matching TRBD2. The CDR3 extends over 14 amino acids. V gave up 4 bases and J gave up 3 bases; unmatched junction bases: 6. Germline assignment: CDR1 SQVTM and CDR2 ANQGSEA.

The CDR3 region is CASSPAGQETQYF. CDR3 DNA sequence: TGCGCCAGCAGCCCCGCGGGGCAAGAGACCCAGTACTTC. This rearrangement joins TRBV10-2 to TRBJ2-5, with D tentatively TRBD2 (6 bases). V lost 6 bases to trimming and J lost 2 bases, with 10 bases between them. Germline V gene lookup returns CDR1 WSHSY and CDR2 SAAADI. The CDR3 has 13 amino acids.

This clone showed up just a few times. This CDR3 is also generated by other DNA sequences in the sample. This chain connects TRBV4-1 to TRBJ2-1; perhaps TRBD2 as D (5 bases). The length of the CDR3 is 13 residues. Germline lookup yields CDR1 MGHRA and CDR2 YSYEKL. V was pared by 4 bases and J by 6 bases, with 10 bases between. The CDR3: CASSLGRGNEQFF. The CDR3 DNA reads TGCGCCAGCAGCCTTGGACGGGGCAATGAGCAGTTCTTC.

The V gene is TRBV25-1, the J gene TRBJ2-1; a possible D gene is TRBD1 (5 bases). Per the germline V gene, CDR1 is MGHDK and CDR2 is SYGVNS. V lost 3 bases and J lost 0, with 15 bases in between. The CDR3 covers 17 residues. CDR3 residues: CASSDRLDTYSYNEQFF. The CDR3 coding sequence is TGTGCCAGCAGTGACCGACTGGACACCTACTCCTACAATGAGCAGTTCTTC.

V is TRBV6-6 and J is TRBJ1-2; unclear D gene. V was pared by 10 bases and J by 3 bases, with 9 bases between. The CDR3 loop spans 11 amino acids. Germline assignment: CDR1 MNHNY and CDR2 SVGAGI (reference sequence). The chain's CDR3 is CATRMDYGYTF. The CDR3 DNA sequence: TGTGCCACGCGGATGGACTATGGCTACACCTTC.

V is TRBV7-2 and J is TRBJ1-4; a weak D match, TRBD1 (6 bases). This CDR3 region has 15 residues. Germline values: CDR1 SGHTA, CDR2 FQGNSA. Trimming pared 5 bases from V and 5 bases from J, leaving 15 bases between. The CDR3 region has the DNA TGTGCCAGCAGCCCTACAGGGAGCCAAAATGAAAAACTGTTTTTT. Translated, it gives CASSPTGSQNEKLFF.

This sequence joins TRBV2 and TRBJ1-1, with a possible D match to TRBD1 (5 bases). The ends were cut back, 5 bases at V and 1 base at J, with 8 bases in the middle. CDR1 is SNHLY and CDR2 is FYNNEI in the germline V gene. CDR3 length: 13 amino acids. In DNA form, the CDR3 reads TGTGCCAGCAGTATGCAGGGGAACACTGAAGCTTTCTTT. Protein sequence: CASSMQGNTEAFF. The full variable domain, rest sourced from reference TRBV2 and TRBJ1-1, is EPEVTQTPSHQVTQMGQEVILRCVPISNHLYFYWYRQILGQKVEFLVSFYNNEISEKSEIFDDQFSVERPDGSNFTLKIRSTKLEDSAMYFCASSMQGNTEAFFGQGTRLTVV.

The chain carries TRBV7-2 and TRBJ2-1, with TRBD2 matching over 12 bases. CDR3 length: 16 amino acids. V trimming: 2 bases; J trimming: 2 bases; junction bases outside the gene matches: 1. Germline V gene lookup returns CDR1 SGHTA and CDR2 FQGNSA. Written as DNA, the CDR3 is TGTGCCAGCAGCTTACGACTAGCGGGGGCCTACAATGAGCAGTTCTTC. Translating gives CASSLRLAGAYNEQFF.

The genes are TRBV19 and TRBJ1-4, with TRBD1 identical over 8 bases. V dropped 5 bases and J dropped 7; count of bases not matched to a gene: 6. The CDR3 runs to 14 residues. Germline V gene lookup returns CDR1 LNHDA and CDR2 SQIVND (reference sequence). The CDR3 DNA is TGTGCCAGTAGTTGGACAGGGAGCGGTGAAAAACTGTTTTTT. Translating gives CASSWTGSGEKLFF.

The gene calls are TRBV4-2 and TRBJ2-4; 9 nucleotides agree with TRBD1. Germline CDR1 is LGHNA and CDR2 is YNFKEQ. The J segment lost 2 bases and the V segment lost 3 bases, leaving 2 bases of the junction unmatched. The CDR3 spans 15 residues. Written as DNA, the CDR3 is TGTGCCAGCAGCCAGACAGGGGGTCCCAAAAACATTCAGTACTTC. Amino acid sequence: CASSQTGGPKNIQYF.

This rearrangement joins TRBV15 to TRBJ2-7, with TRBD1 matching over 10 bases. After removal of 0 bases from V and 6 bases from J, the junction contained 5 bases not matched to a gene. CDR1 and CDR2 from the germline V gene are LNHNV and YYDKDF (reference sequence). The CDR3 length is 15 residues. The CDR3 bases are TGTGCCACCAGCAGAGACCGGACAGGGGGGGCCGAGCAGTACTTC. Amino acid sequence: CATSRDRTGGAEQYF.

This clone was counted only a few times. The V and J genes are TRBV11-2 and TRBJ2-7, with TRBD1 identical over 8 bases. J lost 1 base, V lost 5 bases, and 10 bases had no gene match. Germline V gene lookup returns CDR1 SGHAT and CDR2 FQNNGV. The CDR3 sequence is 16 residues long. Here the CDR3 reads CASSLLTGQGSYEQYF. DNA of the CDR3: TGTGCCAGCAGCCTATTGACCGGACAGGGATCCTACGAGCAGTACTTC.

V and J are TRBV5-1 and TRBJ2-6; 12 bases fit TRBD2. Germline CDR1 and CDR2: SGHRS and YFSETQ. This CDR3 contains 17 residues. V lost 4 bases and J lost 1; bases outside the gene matches: 3. The CDR3 nucleotides read TGCGCCAGCAGCCCCGGACTAGCGGGATCTGGGGCCAACGTCCTGACTTTC. Translating gives CASSPGLAGSGANVLTF.

This sequence joins TRBV27 and TRBJ2-4, with D possibly TRBD2 on 5 matching bases. This CDR3 has 17 amino acids. V was cut by 4 bases and J by 1 base, with 17 bases left in between. In germline, CDR1 is MNHEY, CDR2 SMNVEV (reference sequence). The CDR3: CASSSVAELVAKNIQYF. CDR3 DNA sequence: TGTGCCAGCAGTTCCGTAGCCGAACTAGTGGCCAAAAACATTCAGTACTTC.

V usage is TRBV6-4 and J usage is TRBJ1-4, with D perhaps matching TRBD1 (6 bases). The CDR3 is 18 residues long. CDR1 and CDR2 from the germline V gene are MRHNA and SNTAGT. The V gene lost 5 bases and the J gene lost 4 bases, with 23 bases spanning the gap. The CDR3 loop is CASSSPPPSGHLNEKLFF. CDR3 DNA: TGTGCCAGCAGTTCACCCCCCCCCTCGGGACATCTTAATGAAAAACTGTTTTTT.

The genes are TRBV10-3 and TRBJ1-6; TRBD1 might be the D (6 bases). The CDR3 is made up of 16 amino acids. Trimming stripped 2 bases from V and 7 bases from J, with 15 bases between. Per germline, CDR1 ENHRY and CDR2 SYGVKD. CDR3 nucleotides: TGTGCCATCAGTGAGGAGGGGGTACCTCTAAATTCACCCCTCCACTTT. This gives the protein CAISEEGVPLNSPLHF.

The chain has TRBV7-6 and TRBJ1-4; 7 positions agree with TRBD1. Germline trimming cut 5 bases from V and 7 bases from J; bases unmatched to any gene: 7. The CDR3 spans 14 residues. The V gene's germline CDR1 is SGHVS and CDR2 FNYEAQ. Here the CDR3 reads CASSTTGMVEKLFF. The CDR3 coding sequence is TGTGCCAGCAGCACGACAGGGATGGTTGAAAAACTGTTTTTT.

V is TRBV28 and J is TRBJ1-5, with D perhaps matching TRBD1 (5 bases). CDR3 length equals 14 residues. Germline CDR1 and CDR2: MDHEN and SYDVKM. Trimming left V 5 bases short and J 4 bases short, with 12 bases between. The CDR3 here is CASSTGTKNQPQHF. Written as DNA, the CDR3 is TGTGCCAGCAGTACCGGGACTAAAAATCAGCCCCAGCATTTT. The variable domain in full, completed from reference TRBV28 and TRBJ1-5, reads DVKVTQSSRYLVKRTGEKVFLECVQDMDHENMFWYRQDPGLGLRLIYFSYDVKMKEKGDIPEGYSVSREKKERFSLILESASTNQTSMYLCASSTGTKNQPQHFGDGTRLSIL.

The genes are TRBV10-3 and TRBJ2-7; the match to TRBD2 covers 8 bases. V was pared by 6 bases and J by 0 bases, with 4 bases of the junction left unmatched. This CDR3 has 14 residues. Germline-derived CDR1 and CDR2 are ENHRY and SYGVKD. CDR3 loop: CAIRDTSGSYEQYF. CDR3 DNA: TGTGCCATCAGAGACACTAGCGGCTCCTACGAGCAGTACTTC.

The chain uses TRBV29-1 and TRBJ1-2, with D unresolved. V was cut by 4 bases and J by 1 base, with 13 bases left in between. Germline lookup yields CDR1 SQVTM and CDR2 ANQGSEA. This CDR3 has 14 residues. The CDR3 coding sequence is TGCAGCGTTGGGGTGGGGAGTGATAACTATGGCTACACCTTC. Amino acid sequence: CSVGVGSDNYGYTF.

This clone has just one count. The rearrangement links TRBV5-1 to TRBJ2-1, with D maybe TRBD1 (5 bases). CDR3 length equals 13 residues. Per the germline V gene, CDR1 is SGHRS and CDR2 is YFSETQ. Trimming stripped 4 bases from V and 4 bases from J, with 9 bases between. Here the CDR3 reads CASSTDSYNEQFF. Here the CDR3 DNA reads TGCGCCAGCAGCACCGACAGTTACAATGAGCAGTTCTTC.

With regard to this clone: An end of the junction differs from the germline gene, which may be a read error. The J gene is TRBJ1-1, the V gene TRBV7-9; D is perhaps TRBD1 (5 bases). The CDR3 has 16 residues. The germline V gene has CDR1 SEHNR and CDR2 FQNEAQ (reference sequence). CDR3 sequence reads: CSSSSPSSTGDTEAFF. CDR3 sequence (DNA): TGTTCCAGCAGCTCCCCATCTAGCACGGGGGACACTGAAGCTTTCTTT.

The chain employs TRBV20-1 and TRBJ1-1; the D gene is possibly TRBD1 (5 bases). Trimming cost V 3 bases and J 6 bases, with 5 bases left between them. CDR3 length: 10 amino acids. Germline V CDR1 and CDR2: DFQATT, SNEGSKA (reference sequence). Written as DNA, the CDR3 is TGCAGTGCTAGGACAGCTGAAGCTTTCTTT. Protein: CSARTAEAFF.

In nucleotides, the CDR3 is TGTGCCAGCAGCCCAAGACTAGCGCCGTCCTACAATGAGCAGTTCTTC. Its protein is CASSPRLAPSYNEQFF. The chain recombines TRBV9 with TRBJ2-1; 8 bases match TRBD2. Looked up from germline, CDR1 is SGDLS and CDR2 is YYNGEE. J was trimmed by 1 base and V by 4 bases; bases with no gene match: 7. This CDR3 is 16 amino acids long. Filled out from reference TRBV9 and TRBJ2-1, the complete variable domain reads DSGVTQTPKHLITATGQRVTLRCSPRSGDLSVYWYQQSLDQGLQFLIQYYNGEERAKGNILERFSAQQFPDLHSELNLSSLELGDSALYFCASSPRLAPSYNEQFFGPGTRLTVL.